This record looks at one TCR beta chain sequence and its context. Method: immunoSEQ multiplex PCR; TCRdb's copy keeps in-frame clones and lacks some. Among more than 65,000 clones listed, 96% were seen once. This specimen belongs to a study of technical replicates of blood from a few donors. Germline CDR1 and CDR2: MNHEY and SMNVEV (reference sequence). CDR3 length: 15 residues. V lost 2 bases, J lost 0 bases, and 9 bases lay in between. Sequencing was carried out using T cells isolated from PBMCs. The chain carries TRBV27 and TRBJ2-3; a weak D match, TRBD2 (5 bases). The receptor comes from a human donor in good health. CDR3 DNA sequence: TGTGCCAGCAGTTTAAAGTGGACTAGCACAGATACGCAGTATTTT. It encodes CASSLKWTSTDTQYF.